These 2 T cell receptor beta chains were all obtained from the same sample, sequenced in a study of OX40 agonist ivuxolimab in advanced cancers. Sequenced by immunoSEQ multiplex PCR; TCRdb stores in-frame clones only, minus some. Seen here are under 80,000 clones, about 90% observed once, and the top ten hold more than 1.5%. The sequenced sample was CD4+ or CD8+ T cells sorted from blood, obtained in a trial of the OX40 agonist ivuxolimab. These receptors came from an adult with an advanced solid tumor such as melanoma, head and neck, liver or kidney cancer.

V gene TRBV2 combines with J gene TRBJ2-5, with 10 bases matching TRBD1. Germline V CDR1 and CDR2: SNHLY, FYNNEI. The CDR3 consists of 14 residues. After removal of 6 bases from V and 5 bases from J, the junction contained 6 bases not matched to a gene. The CDR3 is CASRPLTGGETQYF. The DNA for the CDR3 is TGTGCCAGCAGACCCTTGACAGGGGGCGAGACCCAGTACTTC.

This chain joins TRBV13 and TRBJ2-7; D possibly corresponds to TRBD2 (6 bases). The V gene's germline CDR1 is PRHDT and CDR2 FYEKMQ (reference sequence). The CDR3 loop spans 16 amino acids. Trimming pared 2 bases from V and 2 bases from J, leaving 16 bases between. The CDR3 nucleotides read TGTGCCAGCAGCTTATCCCTAGCGAGAGTAACCTACGAGCAGTACTTC. Translation gives CASSLSLARVTYEQYF.